Below are 30 T cell receptor beta chains sequenced from a single sample in a study of blood T cells in healthy people across ages. A second PCR, run for about 6 to 12 cycles, used a sample-barcoded 5' primer plus a J-beta primer mix. In TCRdb, the 5' RACE reads were re-called with MiXCR into one record per CDR3 protein. The sample holds over 1,500,000 distinct CDR3 sequences; about 49% are singletons and the top ten take over 2%. Sequencing used blood. Receptors originate from a woman in her forties in good health.

This rearrangement joins TRBV12-3 or TRBV12-4 to TRBJ1-2, with D perhaps matching TRBD1 (5 bases). Deletions cut 6 bases from V and 4 bases from J, with 18 bases between. The CDR3 loop spans 15 amino acids. The CDR3 spells CASSLRVRQSYGYTF. The CDR3 DNA reads as TGTGCCAGCAGCCTCCGAGTCCGACAGAGCTATGGCTACACCTTC.

There are a few counts of this clonotype. The chain recombines TRBV20-1 with TRBJ2-1; the D call may be TRBD1 or TRBD2 (5 bases each). The CDR3 consists of 11 residues. V lost 3 bases and J 15 bases, leaving 15 bases between the germline ends. Germline CDR1 is DFQATT and CDR2 is SNEGSKA (reference sequence). CDR3 sequence: CSASALEGSFF. The CDR3 coding sequence is TGCAGTGCTAGTGCCCTTGAGGGGTCGTTCTTC.

The chain couples TRBV9 to TRBJ2-4; D may be TRBD1 (5 bases). The J call may be wrong; the DNA end is better matched by TRBJ2-7. Germline CDR1 reads SGDLS; CDR2 reads YYNGEE. This CDR3 is built from 15 residues. CDR3 DNA: TGTGCCAGCAGCGTAGCGGCAGGGCGGCAGTACGAGCAGTACTTC. Translation: CASSVAAGRQYEQYF.

This clonotype has just a few counts. V gene TRBV20-1 combines with J gene TRBJ1-2; D remains ambiguous. V lost 1 base and J 8 bases, leaving 8 bases between the germline ends. CDR3 length: 11 amino acids. CDR1 and CDR2 (germline): DFQATT, SNEGSKA (reference sequence). CDR3 DNA sequence: TGCAGTGCTAGAGGCGTACGGGGCTACACCTTC. Its translation is CSARGVRGYTF.

CDR3 DNA: TGTGCCAGCAGCATCCGACAGGAAACAGATACGCAGTATTTT. It yields the protein CASSIRQETDTQYF. The chain links TRBV7-2 to TRBJ2-3, with D perhaps matching TRBD1 (6 bases). CDR3 length: 14 residues. V was clipped by 5 bases and J by 3 bases, with 12 bases between them. Germline values: CDR1 SGHTA, CDR2 FQGNSA.

The chain has TRBV5-1 and TRBJ2-2, with D possibly being TRBD1 or TRBD2 (6 bases each). The germline gives CDR1 SGHRS, CDR2 YFSETQ. Deletions cut 1 base from V and 3 bases from J, with 10 bases between. CDR3 length: 15 residues. The CDR3 DNA reads as TGCGCCAGCAGCTTGAGGGGGGACCACACCGGGGAGCTGTTTTTT. Translation: CASSLRGDHTGELFF.

The chain is built from TRBV5-1 and TRBJ1-2, with TRBD1 as a possible D gene (6 bases). V lost 0 bases and J lost 6, with 12 bases in between. CDR1 is SGHRS, CDR2 YFSETQ, per germline. There are 14 residues in the CDR3. The CDR3 DNA sequence: TGCGCCAGCAGCTTGGACGGGGGCTGGGATGGCTACACCTTC. Translated: CASSLDGGWDGYTF.

In nucleotides, the CDR3 is TGTGCCAGCAGTTACGGAAAGGGGGGGCAAGAGACCCAGTACTTC. Its protein product is CASSYGKGGQETQYF. V usage is TRBV6-5 and J usage is TRBJ2-5; D is possibly TRBD2 (7 bases). Trimming left V 2 bases short and J 2 bases short, with 12 bases between. Germline V gene data show CDR1 as MNHEY and CDR2 as SVGAGI. The CDR3 loop spans 15 amino acids.

For this clonotype: Its ends do not fully match the called genes, so a read error is possible. The chain carries TRBV5-1 and TRBJ2-3; D call uncertain. The CDR3 length is 16 residues. Per germline, CDR1 SGHRS and CDR2 YFSETQ. The CDR3 loop reads CAGSRGDRGFTDTQYF. The CDR3 nucleotides read TGCGCCGGCAGCAGAGGAGACCGCGGTTTCACAGATACGCAGTATTTT.

The rearrangement links TRBV14 to TRBJ2-5; 13 nucleotides agree with TRBD2. The CDR3 extends over 17 amino acids. J was trimmed by 5 bases and V by 0 bases; bases with no gene match: 6. Per the germline V gene, CDR1 is SGHDN and CDR2 is FVKESK. In DNA form, the CDR3 reads TGTGCCAGCAGCCAAGACATCGGACTAGCGGGGGCGGAGACCCAGTACTTC. Protein sequence: CASSQDIGLAGAETQYF.

This sequence joins TRBV7-9 and TRBJ2-7, with 11 nucleotides matching TRBD1. The germline gives CDR1 SEHNR, CDR2 FQNEAQ (reference sequence). The CDR3 has 15 amino acids. J was trimmed by 4 bases and V by 5 bases; bases with no gene match: 7. CDR3 protein: CASSAWTGGEYEQYF. DNA for the CDR3: TGTGCCAGCAGCGCATGGACAGGGGGCGAGTACGAGCAGTACTTC.

This clonotype was recorded once. Just one base apart from a much larger clone, this may be a read error. The V and J genes are TRBV6-5 and TRBJ1-2; D is possibly TRBD1 (6 bases). From germline, CDR1 is MNHEY and CDR2 SVGAGI. CDR3 length equals 12 residues. V lost 5 bases and J lost 3, with 7 bases in between. The CDR3 loop is CASSHRDYGYTF. CDR3 DNA sequence: TGTGCCAGCAGTCACAGGGACTATGGCTACACCTTC.

Turning to this clonotype: The junction departs from the called germline gene at one end, perhaps through a read error. This chain uses TRBV7-7 with TRBJ2-7, with a weak D call TRBD1 (6 bases). The tail of the sequence fits TRBJ2-5 better, so the J call may be wrong. Germline V gene lookup returns CDR1 SSHAT and CDR2 FNYEAQ (reference sequence). The CDR3 loop spans 17 amino acids. As DNA, the CDR3 is TGTGCTAGCAGCTCTGTGGTCCGGGCAGGGGCTAGGAAGACCCAGTACTTC. This encodes CASSSVVRAGARKTQYF.

The chain is built from TRBV11-2 and TRBJ2-7, with D perhaps assigned TRBD1 or TRBD2 (5 bases each). The CDR3 extends over 13 amino acids. Germline CDR1 is SGHAT and CDR2 is FQNNGV. V was cut by 3 bases and J by 5 bases, with 11 bases left in between. CDR3: CASSFQGPNEQYF. Here the CDR3 DNA reads TGTGCCAGCAGCTTCCAGGGACCAAACGAGCAGTACTTC. The variable domain in full, with the rest retrieved from reference TRBV11-2 and TRBJ2-7, is EAGVAQSPRYKIIEKRQSVAFWCNPISGHATLYWYQQILGQGPKLLIQFQNNGVVDDSQLPKDRFSAERLKGVDSTLKIQPAKLEDSAVYLCASSFQGPNEQYFGPGTRLTVT.

V gene TRBV20-1 combines with J gene TRBJ2-7; D is tentatively TRBD1 or TRBD2 (5 bases each). The length of the CDR3 is 11 residues. V was pared by 6 bases and J by 6 bases, with 12 bases between. CDR1 is DFQATT and CDR2 is SNEGSKA in the germline V gene (reference sequence). The CDR3 nucleotides read TGCAGTGCCGGGGACGGTGGCGAGCAGTACTTC. Its protein is CSAGDGGEQYF.

This clonotype was detected only a few times. The chain joins TRBV27 to TRBJ1-1; maybe TRBD1 (6 bases). V dropped 2 bases and J dropped 4 bases, with 11 bases sitting between them. The CDR3 contains 14 residues. Germline V CDR1 and CDR2: MNHEY, SMNVEV (reference sequence). The CDR3 region is CASSLVQGATEAFF. For the CDR3, the DNA is TGTGCCAGCAGTTTAGTACAGGGCGCCACTGAAGCTTTCTTT.

In this sample, this clonotype turned up a few times. The chain combines TRBV27 with TRBJ2-7, with 9 bases identical to TRBD1. V dropped 8 bases and J dropped 5; count of bases not matched to a gene: 7. There are 13 residues in the CDR3. The germline CDR1 and CDR2 sequences are MNHEY and SMNVEV (reference sequence). The CDR3 protein is CASSGQGRHEQYF. The CDR3 bases are TGTGCCAGCTCGGGACAGGGCAGGCACGAGCAGTACTTC.

This chain uses TRBV29-1 with TRBJ1-2; D call uncertain. The CDR3 has 15 amino acids. The germline gives CDR1 SQVTM, CDR2 ANQGSEA. Trimming cost V 0 bases and J 2 bases, with 13 bases left between them. CDR3 DNA sequence: TGCAGCGTTGAAGATTGGTTCCAGGTGAACTATGGCTACACCTTC. It codes for CSVEDWFQVNYGYTF.

This clonotype is a singleton in its sample. This chain connects TRBV28 to TRBJ2-3; D possibly corresponds to TRBD1 (5 bases). This CDR3 comprises 16 residues. Germline assignment: CDR1 MDHEN and CDR2 SYDVKM. The ends were cut back, 0 bases at V and 0 bases at J, with 10 bases in the middle. The CDR3 bases are TGTGCCAGCAGTTTATGGGGCAGGGATAGCACAGATACGCAGTATTTT. Protein: CASSLWGRDSTDTQYF.

This chain joins TRBV5-1 and TRBJ1-2, with 10 bases identical to TRBD1. The V gene's germline CDR1 is SGHRS and CDR2 YFSETQ. The CDR3 loop spans 15 amino acids. The ends lost 0 bases at V and 9 bases at J; junction bases unmatched: 8. The CDR3 nucleotides read TGCGCCAGCAGCTTGGTCGGCGGGGACAGGGGAAGCTACACCTTC. This gives the protein CASSLVGGDRGSYTF.

The chain couples TRBV5-4 to TRBJ2-1; D is perhaps TRBD1 or TRBD2 (5 bases each). CDR1 SGHNT and CDR2 YYREEE come from the germline V gene (reference sequence). This CDR3 region has 17 residues. With 4 bases removed from V and 4 bases from J, the gap between germline ends came to 21 bases. In nucleotides, the CDR3 is TGTGCCAGCAGCCTTGGGACCGCCTCAAGAGTATACAATGAGCAGTTCTTC. Translating gives CASSLGTASRVYNEQFF.

This clonotype was picked up a small number of times. V gene TRBV29-1 combines with J gene TRBJ2-3; 8 bases align to TRBD2. The CDR3 covers 14 residues. Trimming cost V 6 bases and J 4 bases; bases outside gene matches: 9. The germline CDR1 and CDR2 sequences are SQVTM and ANQGSEA. The CDR3: CSVEGGGGSDTQYF. The CDR3, as DNA: TGCAGCGTCGAGGGGGGCGGGGGGTCAGATACGCAGTATTTT.

V and J are TRBV5-1 and TRBJ2-3, with TRBD2 matching over 10 bases. V dropped 5 bases and J dropped 4; count of bases not matched to a gene: 10. The CDR3 length is 16 residues. Germline V lookup: CDR1 SGHRS, CDR2 YFSETQ. This chain's CDR3 is CASRDLAGDRPDTQYF. The CDR3 nucleotides read TGCGCCAGCAGAGACCTAGCGGGGGACCGTCCAGATACGCAGTATTTT.

The chain combines TRBV7-6 with TRBJ2-6; 11 bases are a match to TRBD1. This CDR3 has 18 residues. V was clipped by 5 bases and J by 2 bases; unmatched bases: 8. Per germline, CDR1 SGHVS and CDR2 FNYEAQ. CDR3 sequence (DNA): TGTGCCAGCAGCAAATGGACAGGGGGCGCTACTGGGGCCAACGTCCTGACTTTC. Its protein is CASSKWTGGATGANVLTF.

The chain links TRBV7-9 to TRBJ2-6; TRBD1 is a possible D gene (5 bases). CDR3 length equals 19 residues. Germline assignment: CDR1 SEHNR and CDR2 FQNEAQ (reference sequence). The V gene lost 6 bases and the J gene lost 1 base, with 22 bases spanning the gap. The CDR3 reads CASSPRTPDLQSGANVLTF. CDR3 nucleotides: TGTGCCAGCAGTCCCCGGACACCTGATCTCCAATCTGGGGCCAACGTCCTGACTTTC.

This clonotype occurred many times. The chain employs TRBV12-3 or TRBV12-4 and TRBJ2-7; D might be TRBD1 (6 bases). V lost 5 bases to trimming and J lost 3 bases, with 11 bases between them. The CDR3 has 13 residues. Here the CDR3 reads CASSRTQGYEQYF. DNA for the CDR3: TGTGCCAGCAGTCGTACACAGGGCTACGAGCAGTACTTC.

This chain links TRBV12-3 or TRBV12-4 with TRBJ2-3, with D perhaps given as TRBD1 or TRBD2 (5 bases each). The V and J ends lost 5 bases and 5 bases respectively, with 11 bases between them. This CDR3 region has 13 residues. This chain's CDR3 is CASSPSRVDTQYF. CDR3 coding DNA: TGTGCCAGCAGTCCTAGCAGGGTAGATACGCAGTATTTT.

The gene calls are TRBV7-6 and TRBJ2-7; the D gene is possibly TRBD2 (5 bases). Trimming stripped 1 base from V and 5 bases from J, with 18 bases between. CDR1 and CDR2 from the germline V gene are SGHVS and FNYEAQ. The CDR3 totals 16 residues. CDR3 in amino acids: CASSLGSANSGDEQYF. CDR3 nucleotides: TGTGCCAGCAGCTTAGGCTCAGCGAACAGCGGCGACGAGCAGTACTTC.

This clonotype turned up a few times. The V call is TRBV4-2, the J call TRBJ2-1; 10 nucleotides agree with TRBD1. CDR3 length: 17 residues. Per germline, CDR1 LGHNA and CDR2 YNFKEQ. The V gene end was trimmed by 4 bases and the J gene end by 7 bases; junction bases not matched to a gene: 13. Here the CDR3 reads CASSPRATGDRGNEQFF. CDR3 bases: TGTGCCAGCAGCCCACGGGCAACGGGGGACAGGGGTAATGAGCAGTTCTTC.

This clonotype showed up just a few times. This chain connects TRBV29-1 to TRBJ2-7; 9 nucleotides agree with TRBD2. Germline V gene data show CDR1 as SQVTM and CDR2 as ANQGSEA. CDR3 size: 14 residues. V was pared by 3 bases and J by 7 bases, with 10 bases of the junction left unmatched. The CDR3 DNA is TGCAGCGTTGATCGCGGGGGGGCCTTTGAGGAGCAGTACTTC. It translates to CSVDRGGAFEEQYF.